This record looks at one TCR beta chain sequence and its context. The antigen remains unidentified. The PBMCs used were ones drawn from 9.5 to 10 ml of fresh peripheral blood. The data were obtained in a study of Graves' ophthalmopathy and Graves' hyperthyroidism. Findings of the study overall: A model built from 13 signatures distinguished ophthalmopathy from stable hyperthyroidism with about 86% sensitivity and approximately 80% specificity.

Amplification of the TCR beta CDR3 regions used RNA transcripts (as template). Second-round multiplex PCR came after a first-round RT-PCR that employed HTBI primers. Each CDR3 protein is one row after TCRdb ran MiXCR on the multiplex PCR reads. The table lists under 350,000 distinct CDR3 sequences, about a sixth of them singletons. This CDR3 is 16 amino acids long. Germline assignment: CDR1 LNHNV and CDR2 YYDKDF (reference sequence). The ends were cut back, 1 base at V and 5 bases at J, with 18 bases in the middle. Sequencing input: peripheral blood. J is TRBJ2-7 and V is TRBV15, with D unresolved. This clonotype originated in an adult man with Graves' ophthalmopathy. CDR3 in amino acids: CATSRASRSLPHEQYF. The DNA for the CDR3 is TGTGCCACCAGCAGAGCCAGCAGGTCCTTACCCCACGAGCAGTACTTC.